The clone carrying this TCR beta chain has only a few counts. This CDR3 spans 15 amino acids. V trimming: 7 bases; J trimming: 6 bases; junction bases outside the gene matches: 8. Germline CDR1 MNHEY, CDR2 SVGAGI. The data were obtained in a study of blood T cell repertoires in COVID-19. Whole-study context: Sources were T cells, B-cell-depleted T cells, or PBMCs; the material itself was cDNA or gDNA.

Clones were sequenced by immunoSEQ multiplex PCR, and TCRdb holds only the in-frame ones, with some missing. The sample holds some 90,000 clones; 72% are singletons and the top ten take around 23%. The chain has TRBV6-5 and TRBJ2-2, with 10 bases that match TRBD2. The sequenced sample consisted of peripheral blood. The sequence derives from a woman aged 55-70 years in a cohort sampled during active or convalescent COVID-19. This chain's CDR3 is CASKSQAGGPGELFF. The CDR3 coding sequence is TGTGCCAGCAAATCCCAAGCGGGGGGGCCCGGGGAGCTGTTTTTT.